Presented here are 7 T cell receptor beta chains from one specimen sequenced in a study of Ad26.COV2.S vaccination and SARS-CoV-2 variants. The sample's treatment: roughly 20 received Ad26.COV2.S at low or high dose, single or two shots; several received placebo; per-sample allocation not given. All samples were drawn on day 63, counting from the first vaccine or placebo injection. The assay was immunoSEQ multiplex PCR, and TCRdb's table has in-frame clones only and misses some. Of 300,000 to 400,000 clones listed, roughly 91% are singletons. Sequenced material: peripheral blood, taken in a trial of Ad26.COV2.S vaccine versus placebo. The receptor set was obtained from a person between 18 and 65 years old who received the Ad26.COV2.S COVID-19 vaccine or a placebo.

The chain has TRBV9 and TRBJ2-5; D might be TRBD1 (6 bases). The CDR3 loop spans 15 amino acids. The V gene's germline CDR1 is SGDLS and CDR2 YYNGEE. Trimming removed 3 bases from V and 2 bases from J, with 14 bases in between. The CDR3 loop is CASSDDRNRQETQYF. The CDR3, as DNA: TGTGCCAGCAGCGATGACAGGAATAGGCAAGAGACCCAGTACTTC.

The chain joins TRBV2 to TRBJ1-4; D is unresolved. With 5 bases removed from V and 7 bases from J, the gap between germline ends came to 17 bases. The germline CDR1 and CDR2 sequences are SNHLY and FYNNEI. This CDR3 region has 15 residues. In nucleotides, the CDR3 is TGTGCCAGCAGTATGAGTGGGCTTGGTGGTGAAAAACTGTTTTTT. It is translated as CASSMSGLGGEKLFF.

The chain combines TRBV10-1 with TRBJ1-2, with 7 bases matching TRBD1. Germline V gene data show CDR1 as WNHNN and CDR2 as SYGVQD (reference sequence). This CDR3 contains 15 residues. With 7 bases clipped from V and 5 bases from J, the junction kept 13 bases outside the gene matches. CDR3 in DNA: TGCGCCAGCAATGGACCCCACAGGGGACGATATGGCTACACCTTC. It translates to CASNGPHRGRYGYTF.

V gene TRBV13 combines with J gene TRBJ1-3; 7 bases fit TRBD1. Per germline, CDR1 PRHDT and CDR2 FYEKMQ (reference sequence). CDR3 length: 15 residues. After removal of 5 bases from V and 4 bases from J, the junction contained 8 bases not matched to a gene. The CDR3 nucleotides are TGTGCCAGCAGCCCAGCGACAGGGAGAGGAAACACCATATATTTT. Amino acid sequence: CASSPATGRGNTIYF.

V usage is TRBV2 and J usage is TRBJ1-2, with 7 bases lining up with TRBD1. J lost 3 bases, V lost 3 bases, and 1 base had no gene match. The CDR3 contains 13 residues. Germline assignment: CDR1 SNHLY and CDR2 FYNNEI. CDR3 nucleotide sequence: TGTGCCAGCAGTGAGGGGACAGACTATGGCTACACCTTC. This translates into CASSEGTDYGYTF.

The chain links TRBV19 to TRBJ1-2; D perhaps matches TRBD1 (5 bases). The ends were cut back, 7 bases at V and 0 bases at J, with 12 bases in the middle. This CDR3 is built from 14 residues. The germline V gene encodes CDR1 LNHDA and CDR2 SQIVND (reference sequence). CDR3 sequence (DNA): TGTGCCAGTACCCCGTTAGGGGCTAACTATGGCTACACCTTC. As protein: CASTPLGANYGYTF.

V is TRBV18 and J is TRBJ2-7; the D gene could be TRBD1 or TRBD2 (6 bases each). The CDR3 sequence is 15 residues long. Deletions cut 0 bases from V and 4 bases from J, with 13 bases between. Germline V gives CDR1 KGHSH, CDR2 LQKENI. The CDR3, as DNA: TGTGCCAGCTCACCACCGGAGGGGGAAAGGTACGAGCAGTACTTC. Its protein is CASSPPEGERYEQYF.